This passage covers 20 T cell receptor beta chains from one sample sequenced in a study of T cell changes during pregnancy in multiple sclerosis. Some clones are missing from TCRdb's copy, which holds only in-frame ones; the method was immunoSEQ multiplex PCR. The sample shows about 30,000 clones, around nine tenths of them seen only once. The source material was CD8+ T cells from peripheral blood mononuclear cells, sampled in the second trimester of pregnancy. The receptors originated from a female donor with multiple sclerosis, enrolled in a pregnancy study.

CDR3 nucleotide sequence: TGTGCCAGCAGTTTATCGGGGGGTGACTACAATGAGCAGTTCTTC. It codes for CASSLSGGDYNEQFF. The chain links TRBV28 to TRBJ2-1, with 7 bases matching TRBD2. CDR3 size: 15 residues. The trim removed 1 base at V and 3 bases at J, leaving 3 bases unmatched. Germline loops: CDR1 MDHEN, CDR2 SYDVKM.

The rearrangement links TRBV4-2 to TRBJ2-1; 7 bases are shared with TRBD1. This CDR3 contains 15 residues. CDR1 is LGHNA and CDR2 is YNFKEQ in the germline V gene. J was trimmed by 6 bases and V by 4 bases; bases with no gene match: 9. In DNA form, the CDR3 reads TGTGCCAGCAGCCTTCGACCGACAGGGATCAATGAGCAGTTCTTC. Translated: CASSLRPTGINEQFF.

The CDR3 here is CASSPSDRGKETQYF. The CDR3 region has the DNA TGTGCCAGCTCACCTAGTGACAGGGGAAAAGAGACCCAGTACTTC. V is TRBV18 and J is TRBJ2-5; 8 positions match TRBD1. The V gene end was trimmed by 3 bases and the J gene end by 3 bases; junction bases not matched to a gene: 6. This CDR3 has 15 amino acids. Germline-derived CDR1 and CDR2 are KGHSH and LQKENI. Together with reference TRBV18 and TRBJ2-5, the CDR3 gives the full variable domain: NAGVMQNPRHLVRRRGQEARLRCSPMKGHSHVYWYRQLPEEGLKFMVYLQKENIIDESGMPKERFSAEFPKEGPSILRIQQVVRGDSAAYFCASSPSDRGKETQYFGPGTRLLVL.

This chain connects TRBV28 to TRBJ2-7; a possible D gene is TRBD2 (5 bases). CDR3 length: 11 amino acids. V was cut by 10 bases and J by 7 bases, with 14 bases left in between. Per germline, CDR1 MDHEN and CDR2 SYDVKM. The CDR3: CAIADYAEQYF. The CDR3 coding sequence is TGTGCCATAGCTGACTATGCGGAGCAGTACTTC.

The chain links TRBV5-1 to TRBJ2-7; 11 bases map to TRBD2. This CDR3 has 16 residues. The junction had 9 bases not matched to a gene; V was cut back by 7 bases and J by 0 bases. The germline V gene has CDR1 SGHRS and CDR2 YFSETQ. CDR3 in DNA: TGCGCCAGCTCCCGGGCGGGGACTAGCGGCTCCTACGAGCAGTACTTC. Translated: CASSRAGTSGSYEQYF.

The J gene is TRBJ2-7, the V gene TRBV7-6; TRBD2 matches at 14 bases. This CDR3 has 19 residues. Germline V gives CDR1 SGHVS, CDR2 FNYEAQ. V lost 3 bases, J lost 3 bases, and 13 bases stayed unmatched. The CDR3 DNA reads as TGTGCCAGCAGCTTGGGCTCGGGACTAGCGGGAGAAAGGGGCTACGAGCAGTACTTC. Its translation is CASSLGSGLAGERGYEQYF.

V usage is TRBV27 and J usage is TRBJ2-3, with TRBD2 matching 7 bases. V lost 8 bases to trimming and J lost 0 bases; unmatched junction nucleotides: 8. CDR1 is MNHEY and CDR2 is SMNVEV in the germline V gene (reference sequence). The CDR3 is 15 amino acids. Here the CDR3 DNA reads TGTGCCAGCGGAAGCGGGACCTTTAGCACAGATACGCAGTATTTT. Encoded protein: CASGSGTFSTDTQYF.

The rearrangement joins TRBV29-1 to TRBJ2-2; 10 nucleotides match TRBD2. Germline lookup yields CDR1 SQVTM and CDR2 ANQGSEA. This CDR3 has 13 residues. The CDR3 protein is CSTRAGGFGELFF. The CDR3 coding sequence is TGCAGTACGCGAGCGGGAGGGTTCGGGGAGCTGTTTTTT.

CDR3 protein: CASSLTVSYEQYF. The CDR3 DNA sequence: TGTGCCAGCAGTTTAACAGTTTCCTACGAGCAGTACTTC. V usage is TRBV27 and J usage is TRBJ2-7; D call uncertain. Trimming shortened V by 2 bases and J by 1 base, and 6 bases separated the two germline ends. CDR3 length: 13 residues. Per the germline V gene, CDR1 is MNHEY and CDR2 is SMNVEV (reference sequence).

This clone was seen at least ten times. V usage is TRBV11-2 and J usage is TRBJ1-1; TRBD1 agrees at 7 bases. Germline V gene data show CDR1 as SGHAT and CDR2 as FQNNGV. There are 16 residues in the CDR3. Trimming cost V 0 bases and J 8 bases; bases outside gene matches: 12. CDR3 in amino acids: CASSLDRTRGAREAFF. The CDR3 region has the DNA TGTGCCAGCAGCTTAGATCGGACCAGGGGGGCACGGGAAGCTTTCTTT.

V gene TRBV6-4 combines with J gene TRBJ2-4; 7 bases agree with TRBD1. J gave up 0 bases and V 3 bases, and 5 bases lay outside the gene matches. Germline V gene data show CDR1 as MRHNA and CDR2 as SNTAGT. The CDR3 extends over 16 amino acids. The CDR3 is CASSETSGGAKNIQYF. In DNA form, the CDR3 reads TGTGCCAGCAGTGAAACCTCAGGGGGAGCCAAAAACATTCAGTACTTC.

This sequence joins TRBV19 and TRBJ2-7; no clear D gene. The ends were cut back, 4 bases at V and 1 base at J, with 8 bases in the middle. The CDR3 length is 13 residues. The germline CDR1 and CDR2 sequences are LNHDA and SQIVND (reference sequence). The CDR3 spells CASSTMLSYEQYF. The DNA of the CDR3 is TGTGCCAGTAGTACCATGCTATCCTACGAGCAGTACTTC.

A single count supports this clone. The chain uses TRBV6-4 and TRBJ1-2; D gene ambiguous. The V gene's germline CDR1 is MRHNA and CDR2 SNTAGT. V was trimmed by 6 bases and J by 4 bases, leaving 21 bases between them. CDR3 length: 16 residues. The CDR3, as DNA: TGTGCCAGCAGGGGTGTCGGGAGTTGGTCGGGCTATGGCTACACCTTC. Protein product: CASRGVGSWSGYGYTF.

CDR3 coding DNA: TGTGCCAGCAGTTCGGGACTAGCGGGAAGACAAGAGACCCAGTACTTC. Translating it yields CASSSGLAGRQETQYF. This chain uses TRBV7-9 with TRBJ2-5; 13 bases agree with TRBD2. Per the germline V gene, CDR1 is SEHNR and CDR2 is FQNEAQ (reference sequence). V trimming: 6 bases; J trimming: 2 bases; junction bases outside the gene matches: 6. This CDR3 has 16 residues.

The chain links TRBV7-9 to TRBJ2-1; TRBD1 matches 7 bases. Germline assignment: CDR1 SEHNR and CDR2 FQNEAQ (reference sequence). This CDR3 has 15 amino acids. The V and J ends lost 5 bases and 0 bases, in that order; junction bases with no gene match: 4. Here the CDR3 DNA reads TGTGCCAGCAGCCCGTCAGGGGGCTCCTACAATGAGCAGTTCTTC. It codes for CASSPSGGSYNEQFF.

This clone was detected once. This chain joins TRBV18 and TRBJ2-7; 9 nucleotides line up with TRBD1. With 0 bases clipped from V and 3 bases from J, the junction kept 0 bases outside the gene matches. The germline CDR1 and CDR2 sequences are KGHSH and LQKENI. This CDR3 region has 14 residues. The CDR3, as DNA: TGTGCCAGCTCACCACCGGACAGGGGCTACGAGCAGTACTTC. Translation gives CASSPPDRGYEQYF.

This chain uses TRBV5-4 with TRBJ1-1, with D possibly TRBD1 on 6 matching bases. Between the trimmed V and J ends, which lost 0 bases and 0 bases, there was a span of 9 bases. This CDR3 region has 15 residues. Germline CDR1 reads SGHNT; CDR2 reads YYREEE (reference sequence). The CDR3 protein is CASSLGAGVNTEAFF. The CDR3 DNA reads TGTGCCAGCAGCTTGGGGGCAGGGGTGAACACTGAAGCTTTCTTT.

This chain uses TRBV7-6 with TRBJ1-4, with 10 bases matching TRBD1. The CDR3 consists of 15 residues. The V segment lost 5 bases and the J segment 7 bases; nucleotides outside the gene matches: 7. Germline V CDR1 and CDR2: SGHVS, FNYEAQ. The CDR3 loop is CASSALGTGAEKLFF. The CDR3 DNA is TGTGCCAGCAGCGCCCTAGGGACAGGGGCTGAAAAACTGTTTTTT.

This clone was observed a single time. The CDR3 sequence is CASSSDRDRGDEQYF. In DNA form, the CDR3 reads TGTGCCAGCAGCTCCGACCGGGACAGGGGCGACGAGCAGTACTTC. The V call is TRBV13, the J call TRBJ2-7, with 10 positions matching TRBD1. The CDR3 is 15 residues long. Germline CDR1 is PRHDT and CDR2 is FYEKMQ (reference sequence). V was clipped by 4 bases and J by 5 bases; unmatched bases: 8.

V usage is TRBV19 and J usage is TRBJ2-1; 7 bases align to TRBD2. The germline V gene has CDR1 LNHDA and CDR2 SQIVND (reference sequence). The CDR3 is 15 residues long. J was trimmed by 4 bases and V by 5 bases; bases with no gene match: 8. CDR3 nucleotide sequence: TGTGCCAGTAGTGGGCTAGCGGAGGTTTACAATGAGCAGTTCTTC. Its translation: CASSGLAEVYNEQFF.